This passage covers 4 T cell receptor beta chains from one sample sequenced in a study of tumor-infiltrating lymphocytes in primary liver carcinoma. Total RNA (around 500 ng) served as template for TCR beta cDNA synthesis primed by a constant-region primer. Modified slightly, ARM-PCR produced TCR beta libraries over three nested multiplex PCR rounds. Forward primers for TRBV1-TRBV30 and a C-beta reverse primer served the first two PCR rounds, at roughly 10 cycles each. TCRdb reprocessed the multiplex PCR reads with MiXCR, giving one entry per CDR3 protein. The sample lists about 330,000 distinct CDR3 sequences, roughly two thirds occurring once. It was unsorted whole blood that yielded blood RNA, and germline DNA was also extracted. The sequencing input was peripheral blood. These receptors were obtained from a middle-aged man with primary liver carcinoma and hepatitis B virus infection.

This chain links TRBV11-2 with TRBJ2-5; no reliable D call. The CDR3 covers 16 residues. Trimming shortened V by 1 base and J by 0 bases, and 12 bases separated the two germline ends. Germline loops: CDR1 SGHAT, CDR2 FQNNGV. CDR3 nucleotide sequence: TGTGCCAGCAGCTTAGGGTACATGTTGTACCAAGAGACCCAGTACTTC. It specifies CASSLGYMLYQETQYF.

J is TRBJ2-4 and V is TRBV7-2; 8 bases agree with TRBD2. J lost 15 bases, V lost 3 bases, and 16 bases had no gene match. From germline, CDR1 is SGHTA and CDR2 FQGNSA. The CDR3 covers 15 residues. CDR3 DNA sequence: TGTGCCAGCAGCTTTCGAAGCGGGAGTCGGGCACACATGTACTTC. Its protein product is CASSFRSGSRAHMYF.

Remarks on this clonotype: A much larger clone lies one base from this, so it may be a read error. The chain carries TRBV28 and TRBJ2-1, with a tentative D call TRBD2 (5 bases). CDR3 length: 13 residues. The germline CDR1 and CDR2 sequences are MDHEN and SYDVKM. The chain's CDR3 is CAGSFRLHNEQFF. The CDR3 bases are TGTGCCGGCAGTTTTAGACTACACAATGAGCAGTTCTTC.

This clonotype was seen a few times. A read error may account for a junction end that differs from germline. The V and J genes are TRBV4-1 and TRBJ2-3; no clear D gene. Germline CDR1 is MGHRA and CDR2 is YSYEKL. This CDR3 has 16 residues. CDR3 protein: CASSQVDGGSTDTHYF. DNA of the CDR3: TGCGCCAGCAGCCAAGTCGATGGCGGTAGCACAGATACGCATTATTTT.